These T cell receptor beta chains were read from a single sample in a study of blood T cell repertoires in COVID-19. Sequenced by immunoSEQ multiplex PCR; TCRdb stores in-frame clones only, minus some. The top ten hold 2.1% of the sample, which has fewer than 350,000 clones, roughly 86% seen once. The sample consisted of peripheral blood. The receptors come from a woman aged 25 to 39 who had recovered from COVID-19. CDR3s include the opening cysteine and the closing phenylalanine or tryptophan. Not every row has a clone size; where given, it reads once, few, many or a size class.

v_call | clone_size | cdr3_length | cdr3_aa
TRBV7-9 | NA | 12 | CASSQAGIEAFF
TRBV5-1 | NA | 16 | CASSYGPGGKSTEAFF
TRBV28 | many | 17 | CASSPPPTVLSNQPQHF
TRBV6-5 | NA | 14 | CASTPSRAPYEQYF
TRBV19 | NA | 12 | CATLSMAGEQFF
TRBV19 | once | 17 | CASSTRQGAGSNQPQHF
TRBV5-1 | NA | 13 | CASSGTGADTQYF
TRBV11-2 | NA | 14 | CASSLVRRGETQYF
TRBV6-2/TRBV6-3 | NA | 15 | CASSRSDLFYNEQFF
TRBV5-1 | NA | 17 | CASSPAPGTRLTDTQYF
TRBV7-3 | NA | 21 | CASSSTPWASGRPGGEDTQYF
TRBV27 | NA | 17 | CASSPRQGPVSHYGYTF
TRBV7-2 | NA | 13 | CASGNRDPETQYF
TRBV1 | NA | 15 | CTSSQDTGRHNEQFF
TRBV12-3/TRBV12-4 | NA | 13 | CASSVVRGNEQFF
TRBV7-2 | few | 14 | CASSLGWGNYGYTF
TRBV10-3 | NA | 17 | CAISDPAGTGRGYGYTF
TRBV28 | NA | 14 | CASSRDNLGNEQFF
TRBV12-3/TRBV12-4 | NA | 12 | CASSLTGEKLFF
TRBV28 | NA | 15 | CASSGQGVAYNEQFF
TRBV29-1 | NA | 14 | CSVPGTGGAYGYTF
TRBV27 | NA | 15 | CASSSGQINTGELFF
TRBV30 | NA | 14 | CAWSSGPTGNGYTF
TRBV2 | once | 15 | CASSGAGHPNEKLFF